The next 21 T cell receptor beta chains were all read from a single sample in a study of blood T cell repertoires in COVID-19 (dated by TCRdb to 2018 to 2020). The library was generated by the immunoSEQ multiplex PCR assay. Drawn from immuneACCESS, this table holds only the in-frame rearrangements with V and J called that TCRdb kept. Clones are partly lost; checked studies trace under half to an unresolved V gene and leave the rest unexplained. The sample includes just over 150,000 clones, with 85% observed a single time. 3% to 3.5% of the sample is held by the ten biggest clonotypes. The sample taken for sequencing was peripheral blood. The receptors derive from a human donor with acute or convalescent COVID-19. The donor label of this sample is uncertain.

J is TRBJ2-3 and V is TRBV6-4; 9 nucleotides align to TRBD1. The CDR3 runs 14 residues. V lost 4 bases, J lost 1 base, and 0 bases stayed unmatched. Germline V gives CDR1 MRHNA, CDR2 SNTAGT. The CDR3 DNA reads TGTGCCAGCAGTGGGACAGGGGGCACAGATACGCAGTATTTT. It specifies CASSGTGGTDTQYF.

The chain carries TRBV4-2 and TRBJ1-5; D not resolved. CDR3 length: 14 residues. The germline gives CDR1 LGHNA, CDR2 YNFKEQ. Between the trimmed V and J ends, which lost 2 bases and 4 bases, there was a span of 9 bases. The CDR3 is CASSQREGNQPQHF. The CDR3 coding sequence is TGTGCCAGCAGCCAAAGGGAGGGAAATCAGCCCCAGCATTTT.

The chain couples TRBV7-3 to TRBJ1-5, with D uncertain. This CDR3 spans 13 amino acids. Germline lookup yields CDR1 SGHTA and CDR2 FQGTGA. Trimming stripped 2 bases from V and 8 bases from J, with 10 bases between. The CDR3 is CASSLGGGEPQHF. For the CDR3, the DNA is TGTGCCAGCAGCTTAGGAGGTGGGGAGCCCCAGCATTTT.

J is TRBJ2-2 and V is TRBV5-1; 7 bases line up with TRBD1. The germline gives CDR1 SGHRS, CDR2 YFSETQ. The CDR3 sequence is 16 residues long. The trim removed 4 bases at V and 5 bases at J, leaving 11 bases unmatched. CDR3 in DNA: TGCGCCAGCAGCGCCACAGGGGTAGAGAGGACCGGGGAGCTGTTTTTT. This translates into CASSATGVERTGELFF.

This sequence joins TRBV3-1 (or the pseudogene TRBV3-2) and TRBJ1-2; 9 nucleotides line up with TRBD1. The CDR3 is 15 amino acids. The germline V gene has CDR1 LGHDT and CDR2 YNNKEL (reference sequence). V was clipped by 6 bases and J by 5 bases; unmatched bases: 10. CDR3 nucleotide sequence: TGTGCCAGCAGATGGTCACAGGGGGCTAGATATGGCTACACCTTC. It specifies CASRWSQGARYGYTF.

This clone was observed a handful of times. CDR3 DNA sequence: TGTGCCAGTACGACCAGGGGACCGAACACTGAAGCTTTCTTT. Translating gives CASTTRGPNTEAFF. This chain uses TRBV19 with TRBJ1-1; the D gene is possibly TRBD1 (6 bases). Germline CDR1 reads LNHDA; CDR2 reads SQIVND (reference sequence). Trimming pared 7 bases from V and 1 base from J, leaving 13 bases between. This CDR3 region has 14 residues.

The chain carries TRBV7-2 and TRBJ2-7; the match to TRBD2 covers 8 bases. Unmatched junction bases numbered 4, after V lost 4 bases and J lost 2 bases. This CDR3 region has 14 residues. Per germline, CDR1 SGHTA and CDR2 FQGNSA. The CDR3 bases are TGTGCCAGCAGCTACACGGGGGGGACCTACGAGCAGTACTTC. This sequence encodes CASSYTGGTYEQYF.

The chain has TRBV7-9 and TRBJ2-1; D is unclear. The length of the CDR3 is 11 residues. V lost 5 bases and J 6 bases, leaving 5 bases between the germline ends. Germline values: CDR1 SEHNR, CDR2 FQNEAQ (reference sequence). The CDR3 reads CASSPINEQFF. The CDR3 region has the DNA TGTGCCAGCAGCCCCATCAATGAGCAGTTCTTC. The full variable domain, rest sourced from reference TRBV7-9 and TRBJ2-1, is DTGVSQNPRHKITKRGQNVTFRCDPISEHNRLYWYRQTLGQGPEFLTYFQNEAQLEKSRLLSDRFSAERPKGSFSTLEIQRTEQGDSAMYLCASSPINEQFFGPGTRLTVL.

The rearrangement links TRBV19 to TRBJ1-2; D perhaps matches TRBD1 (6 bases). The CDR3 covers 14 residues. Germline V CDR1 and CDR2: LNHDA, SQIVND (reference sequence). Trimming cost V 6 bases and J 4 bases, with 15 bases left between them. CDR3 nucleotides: TGTGCCAGTAGCCAACAGAGGGGGGGCTATGGCTACACCTTC. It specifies CASSQQRGGYGYTF.

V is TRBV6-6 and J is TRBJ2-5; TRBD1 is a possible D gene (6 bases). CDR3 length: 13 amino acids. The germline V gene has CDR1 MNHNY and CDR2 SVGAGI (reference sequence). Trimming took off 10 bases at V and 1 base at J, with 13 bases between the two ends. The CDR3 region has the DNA TGTGCCACCGAAGGGACATCCCAAGAGACCCAGTACTTC. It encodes CATEGTSQETQYF.

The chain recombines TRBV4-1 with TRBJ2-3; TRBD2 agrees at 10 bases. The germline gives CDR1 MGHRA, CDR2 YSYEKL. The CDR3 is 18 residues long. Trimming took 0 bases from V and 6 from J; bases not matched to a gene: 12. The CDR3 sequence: CASSQDLAASGGGDTQYF. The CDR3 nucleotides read TGCGCCAGCAGCCAAGATCTAGCGGCTAGCGGGGGTGGTGATACGCAGTATTTT.

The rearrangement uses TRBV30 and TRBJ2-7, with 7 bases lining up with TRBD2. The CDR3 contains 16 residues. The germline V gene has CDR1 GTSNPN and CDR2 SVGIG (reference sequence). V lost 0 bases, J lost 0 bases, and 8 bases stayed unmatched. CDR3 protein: CAWSVGVGGSSYEQYF. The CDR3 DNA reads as TGTGCCTGGAGTGTGGGGGTCGGGGGGAGCTCCTACGAGCAGTACTTC.

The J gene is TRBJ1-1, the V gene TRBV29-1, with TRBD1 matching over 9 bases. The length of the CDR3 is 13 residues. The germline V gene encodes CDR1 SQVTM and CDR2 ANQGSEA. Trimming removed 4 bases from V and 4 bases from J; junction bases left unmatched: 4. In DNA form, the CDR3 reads TGCAGCGTTGTTCGACAGGGGGGCACTGAAGCTTTCTTT. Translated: CSVVRQGGTEAFF.

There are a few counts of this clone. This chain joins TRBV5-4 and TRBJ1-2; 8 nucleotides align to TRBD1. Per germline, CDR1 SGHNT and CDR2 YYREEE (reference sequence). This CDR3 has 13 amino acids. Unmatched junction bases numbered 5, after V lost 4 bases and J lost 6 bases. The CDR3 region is CASSPRQGNGYTF. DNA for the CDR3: TGTGCCAGCAGCCCACGACAGGGGAATGGCTACACCTTC.

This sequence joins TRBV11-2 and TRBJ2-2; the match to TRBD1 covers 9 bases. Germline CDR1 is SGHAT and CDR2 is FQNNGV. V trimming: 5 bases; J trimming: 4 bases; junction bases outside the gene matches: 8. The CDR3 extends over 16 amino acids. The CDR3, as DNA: TGTGCCAGCAGCCATATGACAGGGGGGCGCACCGGGGAGCTGTTTTTT. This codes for CASSHMTGGRTGELFF.

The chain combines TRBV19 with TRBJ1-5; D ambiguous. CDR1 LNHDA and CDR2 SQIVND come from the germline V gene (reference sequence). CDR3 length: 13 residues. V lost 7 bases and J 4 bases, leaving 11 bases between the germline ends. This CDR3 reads CASTYRPNQPQHF. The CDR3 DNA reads TGTGCCAGTACGTACAGACCAAATCAGCCCCAGCATTTT.

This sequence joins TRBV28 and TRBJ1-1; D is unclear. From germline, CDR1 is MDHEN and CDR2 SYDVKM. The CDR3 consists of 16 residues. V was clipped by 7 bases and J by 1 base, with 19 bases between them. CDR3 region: CASKGSGAGGNTEAFF. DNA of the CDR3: TGTGCCAGCAAAGGGAGTGGTGCGGGTGGGAACACTGAAGCTTTCTTT.

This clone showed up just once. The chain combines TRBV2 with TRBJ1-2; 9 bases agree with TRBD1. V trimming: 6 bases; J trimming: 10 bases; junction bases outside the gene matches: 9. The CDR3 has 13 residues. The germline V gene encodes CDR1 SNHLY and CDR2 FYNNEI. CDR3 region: CASSSGTGRVYTF. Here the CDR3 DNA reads TGTGCCAGCAGCTCCGGGACAGGGAGGGTCTACACCTTC.

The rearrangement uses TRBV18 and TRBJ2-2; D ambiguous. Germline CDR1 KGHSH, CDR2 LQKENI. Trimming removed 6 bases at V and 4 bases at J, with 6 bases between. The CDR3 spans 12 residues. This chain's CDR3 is CASSQFTGELFF. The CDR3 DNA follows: TGTGCCAGCTCCCAATTCACCGGGGAGCTGTTTTTT.

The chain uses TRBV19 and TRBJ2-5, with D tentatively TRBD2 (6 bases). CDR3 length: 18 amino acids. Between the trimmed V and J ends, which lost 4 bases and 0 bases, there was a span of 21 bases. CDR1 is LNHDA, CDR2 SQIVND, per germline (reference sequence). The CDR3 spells CASSREIWRGPYQETQYF. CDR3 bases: TGTGCCAGTAGTAGGGAAATTTGGCGGGGACCTTACCAAGAGACCCAGTACTTC.

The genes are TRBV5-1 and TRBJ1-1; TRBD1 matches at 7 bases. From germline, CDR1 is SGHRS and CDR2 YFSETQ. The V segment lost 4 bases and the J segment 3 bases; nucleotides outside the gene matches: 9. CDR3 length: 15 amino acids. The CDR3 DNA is TGCGCCAGCAGCCCCCAACAGGGGAGGTACACTGAAGCTTTCTTT. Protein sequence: CASSPQQGRYTEAFF.